This T cell receptor beta chain was recovered during a study of identical twins. In its sample, this clonotype was seen a few times. This CDR3 comprises 15 residues. V was pared by 1 base and J by 0 bases, with 8 bases between. CDR1 SGHDT and CDR2 YYEEEE come from the germline V gene. TCRdb reprocessed the 5' RACE reads with MiXCR, giving one entry per CDR3 protein. The sample has more than 200,000 distinct CDR3 sequences, less than 10% seen once. The receptor's source is a young woman in good health. The specimen was memory (CD45RO+) T cells sorted from blood. The chain has TRBV5-6 and TRBJ1-5; D unresolved. The CDR3 DNA follows: TGTGCCAGCAGCTTGAACACTTATAGCAATCAGCCCCAGCATTTT. Translated: CASSLNTYSNQPQHF.